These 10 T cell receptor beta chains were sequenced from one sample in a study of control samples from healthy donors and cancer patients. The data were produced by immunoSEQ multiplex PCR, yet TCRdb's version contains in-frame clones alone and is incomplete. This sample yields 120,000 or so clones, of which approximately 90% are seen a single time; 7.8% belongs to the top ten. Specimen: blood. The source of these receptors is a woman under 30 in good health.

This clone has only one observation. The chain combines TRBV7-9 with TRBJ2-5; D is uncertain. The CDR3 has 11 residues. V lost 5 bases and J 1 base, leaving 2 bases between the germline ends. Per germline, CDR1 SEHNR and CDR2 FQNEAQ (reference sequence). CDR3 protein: CASSPQETQYF. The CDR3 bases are TGTGCCAGCAGCCCCCAAGAGACCCAGTACTTC.

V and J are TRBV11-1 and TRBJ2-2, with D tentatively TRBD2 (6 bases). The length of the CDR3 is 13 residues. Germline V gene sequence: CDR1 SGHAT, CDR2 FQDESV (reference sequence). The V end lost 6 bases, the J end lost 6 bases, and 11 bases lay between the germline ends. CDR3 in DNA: TGTGCCAGCAGTACCTGGGGGGCCGGGGAGCTGTTTTTT. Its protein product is CASSTWGAGELFF.

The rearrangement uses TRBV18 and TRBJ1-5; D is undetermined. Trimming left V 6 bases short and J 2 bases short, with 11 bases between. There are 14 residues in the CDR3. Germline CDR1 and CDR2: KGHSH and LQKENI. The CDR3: CASSPMDGNQPQHF. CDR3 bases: TGTGCCAGCTCTCCCATGGACGGCAATCAGCCCCAGCATTTT.

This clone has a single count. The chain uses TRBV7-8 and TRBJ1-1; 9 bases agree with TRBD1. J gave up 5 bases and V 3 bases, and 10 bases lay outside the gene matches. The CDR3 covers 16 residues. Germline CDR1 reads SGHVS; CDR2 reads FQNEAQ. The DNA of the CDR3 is TGTGCCAGCAGCTTGATACAGGGGGCAGTGGTTACTGAAGCTTTCTTT. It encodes CASSLIQGAVVTEAFF.

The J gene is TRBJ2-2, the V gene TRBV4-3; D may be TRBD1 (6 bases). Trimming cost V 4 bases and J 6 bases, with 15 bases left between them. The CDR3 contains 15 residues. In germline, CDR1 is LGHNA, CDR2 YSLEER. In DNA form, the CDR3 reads TGCGCCAGCAGCCCGACAGGCGGAAGGGCCGGGGAGCTGTTTTTT. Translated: CASSPTGGRAGELFF.

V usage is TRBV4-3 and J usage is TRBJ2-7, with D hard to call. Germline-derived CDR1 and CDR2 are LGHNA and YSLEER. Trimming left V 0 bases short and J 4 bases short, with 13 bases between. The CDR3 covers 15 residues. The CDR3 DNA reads TGCGCCAGCAGCCAAGATACCCTGACAATATACGAGCAGTACTTC. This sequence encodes CASSQDTLTIYEQYF.

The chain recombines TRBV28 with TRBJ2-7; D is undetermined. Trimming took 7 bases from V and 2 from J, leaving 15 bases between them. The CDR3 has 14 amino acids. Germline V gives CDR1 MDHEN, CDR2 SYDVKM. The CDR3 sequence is CASTRSQAAYEQYF. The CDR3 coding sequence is TGTGCCAGCACTCGTAGCCAGGCTGCCTACGAGCAGTACTTC.

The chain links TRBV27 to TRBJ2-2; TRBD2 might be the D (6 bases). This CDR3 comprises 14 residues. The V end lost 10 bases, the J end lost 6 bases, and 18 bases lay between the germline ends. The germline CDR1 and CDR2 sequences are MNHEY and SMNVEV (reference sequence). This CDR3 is CATSGGTVSGELFF. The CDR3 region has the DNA TGTGCCACCTCCGGCGGGACTGTATCCGGGGAGCTGTTTTTT.

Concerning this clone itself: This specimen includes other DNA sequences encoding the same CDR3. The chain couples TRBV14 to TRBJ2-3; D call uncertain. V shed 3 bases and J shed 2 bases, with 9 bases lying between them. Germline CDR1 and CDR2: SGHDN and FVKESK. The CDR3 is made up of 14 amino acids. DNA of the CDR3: TGTGCCAGCAGCCAGGGCAGACACACAGATACGCAGTATTTT. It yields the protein CASSQGRHTDTQYF.

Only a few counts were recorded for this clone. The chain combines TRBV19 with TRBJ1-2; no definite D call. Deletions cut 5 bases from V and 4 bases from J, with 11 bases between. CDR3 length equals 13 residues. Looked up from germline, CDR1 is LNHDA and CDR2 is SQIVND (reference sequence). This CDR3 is CASSPASGYGYTF. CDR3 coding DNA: TGTGCCAGTAGTCCCGCTTCAGGCTATGGCTACACCTTC.